These 17 T cell receptor beta chains came from one sample sequenced in a study of blood T cell repertoires in COVID-19. Some clones are missing from TCRdb's copy, which holds only in-frame ones; the method was immunoSEQ multiplex PCR. The sample records more than 250,000 clones, roughly 85% being singletons. The specimen sequenced was PBMCs or T cells enriched from blood (not recorded which). Receptors originate from a man aged 25 to 40 who had recovered from COVID-19.

The V and J genes are TRBV9 and TRBJ1-1; D perhaps matches TRBD1 (5 bases). V shed 0 bases and J shed 2 bases, with 11 bases lying between them. CDR1 SGDLS and CDR2 YYNGEE come from the germline V gene. The CDR3 extends over 15 amino acids. In nucleotides, the CDR3 is TGTGCCAGCAGCGTAGGAGGGGACTATAACACTGAAGCTTTCTTT. This translates into CASSVGGDYNTEAFF.

The chain links TRBV10-3 to TRBJ2-1, with TRBD2 identical over 12 bases. J lost 8 bases, V lost 10 bases, and 9 bases had no gene match. Germline V lookup: CDR1 ENHRY, CDR2 SYGVKD. The CDR3 runs to 14 residues. This chain's CDR3 is CATVTSGGNDEQFF. In DNA form, the CDR3 reads TGTGCCACCGTAACTAGCGGGGGGAACGATGAGCAGTTCTTC.

This clone was counted a few times. The rearrangement links TRBV5-6 to TRBJ1-1; D possibly corresponds to TRBD1 (6 bases). Germline-derived CDR1 and CDR2 are SGHDT and YYEEEE. V dropped 4 bases and J dropped 11 bases, with 15 bases sitting between them. The CDR3 has 12 residues. CDR3: CASSLSGVQAFF. CDR3 nucleotide sequence: TGTGCCAGCAGCCTGTCAGGGGTCCAGGCTTTCTTT.

This chain connects TRBV9 to TRBJ1-2, with D perhaps TRBD1 (5 bases). Germline V lookup: CDR1 SGDLS, CDR2 YYNGEE. The V end lost 0 bases, the J end lost 4 bases, and 13 bases lay between the germline ends. The CDR3 length is 15 residues. Here the CDR3 reads CASSVGVDSIYGYTF. The CDR3 bases are TGTGCCAGCAGCGTAGGGGTCGACAGTATCTATGGCTACACCTTC.

The chain recombines TRBV5-4 with TRBJ1-2, with 7 bases that match TRBD1. The V and J ends lost 4 bases and 4 bases, in that order; junction bases with no gene match: 16. The CDR3 covers 17 residues. The V gene's germline CDR1 is SGHNT and CDR2 YYREEE (reference sequence). Here the CDR3 DNA reads TGTGCCAGCAGCCCCACTGGATCAGGGGGTACTCCCTATGGCTACACCTTC. Protein product: CASSPTGSGGTPYGYTF.

The V and J genes are TRBV9 and TRBJ2-1, with 7 bases lining up with TRBD2. The CDR3 contains 12 residues. V shed 4 bases, J shed 8 bases, and the junction held 3 bases outside the gene matches. The V gene's germline CDR1 is SGDLS and CDR2 YYNGEE. CDR3 residues: CASSFGLDEQFF. CDR3 in DNA: TGTGCCAGCAGCTTTGGACTAGATGAGCAGTTCTTC.

The genes are TRBV11-2 and TRBJ1-4, with 7 bases aligning to TRBD1. CDR1 and CDR2 from the germline V gene are SGHAT and FQNNGV. The CDR3 is 14 residues long. Trimming cost V 2 bases and J 8 bases; bases outside gene matches: 5. The CDR3 DNA is TGTGCCAGCAGCTTATGGGACAGATCGGAAAAACTGTTTTTT. It codes for CASSLWDRSEKLFF.

This chain uses TRBV18 with TRBJ1-1; D uncertain. V was trimmed by 3 bases and J by 0 bases, leaving 8 bases between them. CDR1 KGHSH and CDR2 LQKENI come from the germline V gene. The CDR3 is made up of 14 amino acids. The CDR3 region has the DNA TGTGCCAGCTCACCTAACTCTGTGAACACTGAAGCTTTCTTT. This gives the protein CASSPNSVNTEAFF.

CDR3 nucleotide sequence: TGCGCCAGCAGCGAGGGAGCGGGGGTTGTGTACTTC. Protein sequence: CASSEGAGVVYF. The rearrangement links TRBV5-1 to TRBJ2-7; the match to TRBD2 covers 8 bases. Germline CDR1 SGHRS, CDR2 YFSETQ. The CDR3 runs 12 residues. V dropped 4 bases and J dropped 12; count of bases not matched to a gene: 9. Combining the CDR3 with reference TRBV5-1 and TRBJ2-7 gives the whole variable domain KAGVTQTPRYLIKTRGQQVTLSCSPISGHRSVSWYQQTPGQGLQFLFEYFSETQRNKGNFPGRFSGRQFSNSRSEMNVSTLELGDSALYLCASSEGAGVVYFGPGTRLTVT.

This chain uses TRBV30 with TRBJ1-1, with D possibly matching TRBD1 (5 bases). CDR1 is GTSNPN and CDR2 is SVGIG in the germline V gene (reference sequence). Trimming took 3 bases from V and 7 from J, leaving 15 bases between them. The CDR3 contains 13 residues. The CDR3 DNA is TGTGCCTGGAGGACGGACGGAGGGGTTGAAGCTTTCTTT. Amino acids: CAWRTDGGVEAFF.

The chain is built from TRBV9 and TRBJ2-1, with TRBD1 identical over 8 bases. Per the germline V gene, CDR1 is SGDLS and CDR2 is YYNGEE. The trim removed 1 base at V and 3 bases at J, leaving 3 bases unmatched. The CDR3 spans 15 residues. CDR3 bases: TGTGCCAGCAGCGTACAGGGGGCCGTCTACAATGAGCAGTTCTTC. As protein: CASSVQGAVYNEQFF.

The chain links TRBV27 to TRBJ1-2; the match to TRBD1 covers 7 bases. The length of the CDR3 is 14 residues. The trim removed 9 bases at V and 5 bases at J, leaving 12 bases unmatched. Germline V CDR1 and CDR2: MNHEY, SMNVEV (reference sequence). CDR3 in amino acids: CASRPADRVYGYTF. The CDR3 nucleotides read TGTGCCAGTAGACCCGCTGACAGGGTGTATGGCTACACCTTC.

This chain joins TRBV29-1 and TRBJ2-7; D unresolved. The CDR3 runs to 14 residues. V was pared by 1 base and J by 7 bases, with 17 bases between. Germline loops: CDR1 SQVTM, CDR2 ANQGSEA. This CDR3 reads CSVEGTALPREQYF. CDR3 bases: TGCAGCGTTGAAGGCACCGCACTCCCCCGGGAGCAGTACTTC.

CDR3 protein: CASAFGGLLNQPQHF. CDR3 sequence (DNA): TGTGCCAGCGCCTTTGGGGGCCTACTCAATCAGCCCCAGCATTTT. This chain connects TRBV5-6 to TRBJ1-5; D is perhaps TRBD1 (6 bases). The CDR3 consists of 15 residues. Germline values: CDR1 SGHDT, CDR2 YYEEEE. V dropped 7 bases and J dropped 3 bases, with 17 bases sitting between them.

The chain joins TRBV7-2 to TRBJ1-5; 7 positions agree with TRBD1. Per the germline V gene, CDR1 is SGHTA and CDR2 is FQGNSA. With V trimmed by 5 bases and J by 1 base, 5 bases remained unmatched. The CDR3 has 15 residues. The CDR3 spells CASSLGTVSNQPQHF. The CDR3 DNA reads TGTGCCAGCAGCCTAGGGACAGTCAGCAATCAGCCCCAGCATTTT.

The rearrangement joins TRBV24-1 to TRBJ2-7, with TRBD1 as a possible D gene (5 bases). The CDR3 extends over 15 amino acids. Germline V gives CDR1 KGHDR, CDR2 SFDVKD. The V and J ends lost 6 bases and 4 bases respectively, with 18 bases between them. The CDR3 nucleotides are TGTGCCACCAGTACCGCGTGGGGCAGCTATTACGAGCAGTACTTC. Encoded protein: CATSTAWGSYYEQYF.

The chain couples TRBV6-5 to TRBJ2-5; TRBD1 aligns across 8 bases. Germline V gives CDR1 MNHEY, CDR2 SVGAGI. The ends lost 0 bases at V and 2 bases at J; junction bases unmatched: 5. The CDR3 spans 16 residues. This CDR3 is CASSYSRGTGQETQYF. In DNA, the CDR3 is TGTGCCAGCAGTTACTCCAGGGGGACAGGTCAAGAGACCCAGTACTTC.